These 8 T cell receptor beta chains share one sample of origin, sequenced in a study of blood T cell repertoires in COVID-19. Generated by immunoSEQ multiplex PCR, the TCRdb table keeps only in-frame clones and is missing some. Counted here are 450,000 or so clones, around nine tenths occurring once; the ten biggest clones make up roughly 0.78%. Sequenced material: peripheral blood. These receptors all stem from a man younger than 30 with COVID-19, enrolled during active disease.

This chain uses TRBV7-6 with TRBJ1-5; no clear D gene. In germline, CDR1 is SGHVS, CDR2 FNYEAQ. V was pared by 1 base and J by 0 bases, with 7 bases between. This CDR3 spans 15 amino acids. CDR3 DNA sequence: TGTGCCAGCAGCTTAGGAGGATCTAGCAATCAGCCCCAGCATTTT. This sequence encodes CASSLGGSSNQPQHF.

This CDR3 reads CASSLRQGLKETQYF. The CDR3 DNA is TGCGCCAGCAGCTTGCGACAGGGTTTGAAAGAGACCCAGTACTTC. The chain has TRBV5-1 and TRBJ2-5, with 7 nucleotides matching TRBD1. CDR3 size: 15 residues. V dropped 1 base and J dropped 3; count of bases not matched to a gene: 6. Germline V gene lookup returns CDR1 SGHRS and CDR2 YFSETQ.

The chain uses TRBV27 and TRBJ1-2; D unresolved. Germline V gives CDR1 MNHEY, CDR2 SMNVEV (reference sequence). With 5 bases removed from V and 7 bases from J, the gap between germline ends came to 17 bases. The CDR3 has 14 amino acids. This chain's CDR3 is CASSPQRSVSGYTF. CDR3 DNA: TGTGCCAGCAGTCCCCAAAGATCGGTTTCTGGCTACACCTTC.

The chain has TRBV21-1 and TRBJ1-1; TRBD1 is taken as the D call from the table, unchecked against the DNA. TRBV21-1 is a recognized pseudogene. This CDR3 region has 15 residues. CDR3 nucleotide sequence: TGTGCCAGCAGCAACCGGGACAGGGCAAACACTGAAGCTTTCTTT. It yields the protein CASSNRDRANTEAFF.

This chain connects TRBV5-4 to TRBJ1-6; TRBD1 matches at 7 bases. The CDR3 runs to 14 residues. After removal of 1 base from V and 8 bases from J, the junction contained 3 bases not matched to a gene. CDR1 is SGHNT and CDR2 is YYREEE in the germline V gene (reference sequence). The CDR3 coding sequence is TGTGCCAGCAGCTTGAGGGACAGAGATTCACCCCTCCACTTT. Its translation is CASSLRDRDSPLHF.

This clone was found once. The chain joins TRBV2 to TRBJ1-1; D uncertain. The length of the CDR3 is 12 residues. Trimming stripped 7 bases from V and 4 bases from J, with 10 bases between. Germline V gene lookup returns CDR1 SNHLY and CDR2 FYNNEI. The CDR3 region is CASIKIGTEAFF. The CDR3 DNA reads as TGTGCCAGCATTAAAATCGGCACTGAAGCTTTCTTT.

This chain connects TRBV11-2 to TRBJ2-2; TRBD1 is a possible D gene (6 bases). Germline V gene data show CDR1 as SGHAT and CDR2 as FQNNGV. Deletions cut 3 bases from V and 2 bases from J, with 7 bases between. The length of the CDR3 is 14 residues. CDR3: CASSFGGNTGELFF. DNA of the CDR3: TGTGCCAGCAGCTTTGGGGGCAACACCGGGGAGCTGTTTTTT.

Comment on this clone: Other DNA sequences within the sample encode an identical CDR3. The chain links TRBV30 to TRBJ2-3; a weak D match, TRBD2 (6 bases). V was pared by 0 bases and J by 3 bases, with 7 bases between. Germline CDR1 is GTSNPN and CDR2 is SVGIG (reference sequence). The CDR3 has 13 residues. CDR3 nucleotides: TGTGCCTGGAGTGTGGGGGGAACAGATACGCAGTATTTT. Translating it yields CAWSVGGTDTQYF.